One and the same sample provided the 8 T cell receptor beta chains below, sequenced in a study of OX40 agonist ivuxolimab in advanced cancers. Sequenced by immunoSEQ multiplex PCR; TCRdb stores in-frame clones only, minus some. The table has 80,000 to 100,000 clones, roughly 87% seen once. Specimen: CD4+ or CD8+ T cells sorted from blood, collected in a trial of the OX40 agonist ivuxolimab. The receptor source for this set is an adult with an advanced solid tumor such as melanoma, head and neck, liver or kidney cancer.

The chain carries TRBV10-3 and TRBJ2-1; D possibly uses TRBD1 or TRBD2 (5 bases each). V was pared by 2 bases and J by 6 bases, with 14 bases between. Germline V gene sequence: CDR1 ENHRY, CDR2 SYGVKD. The CDR3 extends over 15 amino acids. This CDR3 reads CAISERGPEGNEQFF. The CDR3 coding sequence is TGTGCCATCAGTGAGAGGGGACCCGAGGGCAATGAGCAGTTCTTC.

V is TRBV6-1 and J is TRBJ2-2; D remains ambiguous. This CDR3 is built from 18 residues. V shed 0 bases and J shed 4 bases, with 18 bases lying between them. Germline values: CDR1 MNHNS, CDR2 SASEGT. CDR3 region: CASSEARQGIIGTGELFF. CDR3 bases: TGTGCCAGCAGTGAAGCCAGACAAGGGATTATAGGCACCGGGGAGCTGTTTTTT.

The J gene is TRBJ1-6, the V gene TRBV2; maybe TRBD1 (5 bases). The CDR3 is 15 amino acids. Trimming stripped 8 bases from V and 7 bases from J, with 18 bases between. Germline V CDR1 and CDR2: SNHLY, FYNNEI. CDR3 sequence (DNA): TGTGCCAGCGCCCAAGAGAGGGGCCGGAATTCACCCCTCCACTTT. As protein: CASAQERGRNSPLHF. The full variable domain, rest sourced from reference TRBV2 and TRBJ1-6, is EPEVTQTPSHQVTQMGQEVILRCVPISNHLYFYWYRQILGQKVEFLVSFYNNEISEKSEIFDDQFSVERPDGSNFTLKIRSTKLEDSAMYFCASAQERGRNSPLHFGNGTRLTVT.

The rearrangement uses TRBV19 and TRBJ2-3; 10 bases match TRBD2. V dropped 7 bases and J dropped 5; count of bases not matched to a gene: 12. Germline V CDR1 and CDR2: LNHDA, SQIVND (reference sequence). The CDR3 totals 16 residues. CDR3 sequence reads: CASTPTASGGLDTQYF. CDR3 nucleotide sequence: TGTGCCAGTACCCCCACAGCTAGCGGGGGTTTAGATACGCAGTATTTT.

The chain joins TRBV6-4 to TRBJ2-1; 11 bases are shared with TRBD2. The V gene end was trimmed by 3 bases and the J gene end by 10 bases; junction bases not matched to a gene: 2. CDR1 and CDR2 from the germline V gene are MRHNA and SNTAGT. The CDR3 is made up of 13 amino acids. In DNA form, the CDR3 reads TGTGCCAGCAGTGAACCTAGCGGGGGGGAGCAGTTCTTC. The encoded protein is CASSEPSGGEQFF.

The chain joins TRBV18 to TRBJ2-1; TRBD2 is a possible D gene (6 bases). Germline V gene sequence: CDR1 KGHSH, CDR2 LQKENI. CDR3 length: 15 amino acids. V shed 1 base and J shed 8 bases, with 15 bases lying between them. The CDR3 DNA follows: TGTGCCAGCTCACCACGAGGACACCCGGGGGATGAGCAGTTCTTC. It encodes CASSPRGHPGDEQFF.

The chain uses TRBV19 and TRBJ2-2; the D is unclear. The V end was cut by 4 bases, the J end by 0 bases, with 9 bases between. The V gene's germline CDR1 is LNHDA and CDR2 SQIVND (reference sequence). CDR3 length equals 15 residues. The CDR3 DNA reads TGTGCCAGTAGTACCCTGGCGGCGAACACCGGGGAGCTGTTTTTT. Translation: CASSTLAANTGELFF.

The J gene is TRBJ1-1, the V gene TRBV4-3, with D unresolved. In germline, CDR1 is LGHNA, CDR2 YSLEER. V dropped 0 bases and J dropped 4 bases, with 6 bases sitting between them. The CDR3 loop spans 13 amino acids. The CDR3 loop is CASSQDESTEAFF. DNA of the CDR3: TGCGCCAGCAGCCAAGATGAGTCCACTGAAGCTTTCTTT.